The clone carrying this TCR beta chain was found a few times. V lost 2 bases to trimming and J lost 6 bases, with 20 bases between them. The CDR3 loop spans 17 amino acids. The germline V gene encodes CDR1 LGHNA and CDR2 YNFKEQ. This sample was included in a study of T-cell reconstitution after alpha-beta-depleted transplantation in children. Unique molecular identifiers were incorporated during preparation of the TCRbeta library. TCRdb passed the PCR reads through MiXCR, listing each CDR3 protein once. Of approximately 490,000 distinct CDR3 sequences listed, around 12% are singletons. The source of this sequence is a human donor who donated a stem cell graft to a child with combined immunodeficiency. The chain carries TRBV4-2 and TRBJ2-1; D is undetermined. The sequencing here drew on PBMCs from the stem cell graft donor, taken from the stem cell graft. The CDR3 DNA is TGTGCCAGCAGCCAACTGTCGGCCCCCATCCGAGGCAATGAGCAGTTCTTC. This translates into CASSQLSAPIRGNEQFF.